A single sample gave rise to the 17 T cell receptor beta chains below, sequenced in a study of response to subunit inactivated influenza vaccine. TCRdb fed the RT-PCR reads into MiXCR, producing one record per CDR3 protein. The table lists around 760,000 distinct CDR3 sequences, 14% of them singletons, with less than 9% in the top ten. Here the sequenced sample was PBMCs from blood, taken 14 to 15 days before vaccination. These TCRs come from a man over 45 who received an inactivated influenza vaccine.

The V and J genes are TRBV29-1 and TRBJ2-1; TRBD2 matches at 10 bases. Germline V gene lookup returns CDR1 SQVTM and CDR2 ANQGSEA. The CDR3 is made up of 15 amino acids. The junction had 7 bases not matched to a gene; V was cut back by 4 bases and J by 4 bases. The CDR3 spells CSVVPTSGEYNEQFF. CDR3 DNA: TGCAGCGTTGTCCCAACTAGCGGGGAGTACAATGAGCAGTTCTTC.

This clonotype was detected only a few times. The CDR3 nucleotides read TGTGCCAGCAGCTTAATCACGGAGGCCGGGGAGCTGTTTTTT. It encodes CASSLITEAGELFF. The rearrangement uses TRBV7-9 and TRBJ2-2; perhaps TRBD2 as D (5 bases). Per germline, CDR1 SEHNR and CDR2 FQNEAQ (reference sequence). The CDR3 contains 14 residues. The V and J ends lost 2 bases and 6 bases respectively, with 10 bases between them.

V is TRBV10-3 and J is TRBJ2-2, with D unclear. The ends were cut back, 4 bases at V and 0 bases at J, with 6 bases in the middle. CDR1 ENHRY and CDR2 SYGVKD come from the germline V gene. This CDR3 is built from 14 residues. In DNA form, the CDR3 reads TGTGCCATCAGTGTTAGGGCGAACACCGGGGAGCTGTTTTTT. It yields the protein CAISVRANTGELFF.

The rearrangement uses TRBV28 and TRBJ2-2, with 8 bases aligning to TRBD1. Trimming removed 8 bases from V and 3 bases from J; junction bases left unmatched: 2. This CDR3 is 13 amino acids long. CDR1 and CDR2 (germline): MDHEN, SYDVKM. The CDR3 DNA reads TGTGCCAGCCACAGGGGGGACACCGGGGAGCTGTTTTTT. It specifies CASHRGDTGELFF.

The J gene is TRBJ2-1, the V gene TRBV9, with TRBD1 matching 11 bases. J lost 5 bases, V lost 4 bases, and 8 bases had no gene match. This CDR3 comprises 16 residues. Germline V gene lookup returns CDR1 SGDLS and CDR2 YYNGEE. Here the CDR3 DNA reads TGTGCCAGCAGCCCGAGGACAGGGGGCAATAACAATGAGCAGTTCTTC. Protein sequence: CASSPRTGGNNNEQFF.

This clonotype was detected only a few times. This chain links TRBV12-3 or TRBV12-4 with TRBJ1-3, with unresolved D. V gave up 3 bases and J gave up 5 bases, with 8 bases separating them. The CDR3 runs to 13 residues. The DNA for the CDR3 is TGTGCCAGCAGTTTTAATAGGAGAAACACCATATATTTT. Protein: CASSFNRRNTIYF.

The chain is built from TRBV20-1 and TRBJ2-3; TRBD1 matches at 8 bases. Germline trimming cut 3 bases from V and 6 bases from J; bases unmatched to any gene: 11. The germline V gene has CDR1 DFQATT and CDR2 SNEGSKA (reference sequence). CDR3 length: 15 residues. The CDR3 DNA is TGCAGTGCTAGTCAGAGAGGACAGGGTCGGGATACGCAGTATTTT. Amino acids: CSASQRGQGRDTQYF.

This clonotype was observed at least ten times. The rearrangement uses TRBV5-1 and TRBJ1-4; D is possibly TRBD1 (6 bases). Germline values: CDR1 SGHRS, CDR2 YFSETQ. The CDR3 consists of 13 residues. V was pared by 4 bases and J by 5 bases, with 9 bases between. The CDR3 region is CASSQGMNEKLFF. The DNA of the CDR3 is TGCGCCAGCAGCCAGGGGATGAATGAAAAACTGTTTTTT.

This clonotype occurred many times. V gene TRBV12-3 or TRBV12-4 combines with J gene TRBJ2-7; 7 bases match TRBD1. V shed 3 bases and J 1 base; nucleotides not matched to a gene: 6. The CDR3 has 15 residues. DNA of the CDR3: TGTGCCAGCAGTTTCACTCGACAGGGTTCCTACGAGCAGTACTTC. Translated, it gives CASSFTRQGSYEQYF.

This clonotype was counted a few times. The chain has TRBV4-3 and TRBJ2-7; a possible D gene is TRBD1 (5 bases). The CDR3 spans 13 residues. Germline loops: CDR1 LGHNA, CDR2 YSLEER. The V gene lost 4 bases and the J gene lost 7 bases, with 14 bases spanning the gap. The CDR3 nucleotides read TGCGCCAGCAGCCCGAGGCTAGGGGATGAGCAGTACTTC. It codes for CASSPRLGDEQYF.

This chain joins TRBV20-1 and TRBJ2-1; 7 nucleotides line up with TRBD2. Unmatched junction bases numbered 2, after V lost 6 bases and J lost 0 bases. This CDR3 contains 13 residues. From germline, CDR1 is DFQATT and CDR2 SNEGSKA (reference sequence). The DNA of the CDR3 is TGCAGTGCATGGACTAGCTCCTACAATGAGCAGTTCTTC. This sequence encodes CSAWTSSYNEQFF.

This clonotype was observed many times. CDR3 sequence reads: CASSQLYSNQPQHF. CDR3 DNA: TGTGCCAGCAGCCAGCTTTATAGCAATCAGCCCCAGCATTTT. V and J are TRBV3-1 and TRBJ1-5; D unclear. Germline lookup yields CDR1 LGHDT and CDR2 YNNKEL (reference sequence). The CDR3 covers 14 residues. V lost 3 bases and J 0 bases, leaving 6 bases between the germline ends.

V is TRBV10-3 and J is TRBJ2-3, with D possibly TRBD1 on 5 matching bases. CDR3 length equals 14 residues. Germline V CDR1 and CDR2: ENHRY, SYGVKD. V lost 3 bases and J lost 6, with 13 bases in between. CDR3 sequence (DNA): TGTGCCATCAGTGAAGCAGGGCTATGGGATACGCAGTATTTT. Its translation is CAISEAGLWDTQYF.

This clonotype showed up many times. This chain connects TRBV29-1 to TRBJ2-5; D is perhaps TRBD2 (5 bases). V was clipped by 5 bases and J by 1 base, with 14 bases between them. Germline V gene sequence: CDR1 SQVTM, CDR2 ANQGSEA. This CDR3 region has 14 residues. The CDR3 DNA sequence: TGCAGCGTTCGGAGAGGGAACAGCCAAGAGACCCAGTACTTC. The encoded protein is CSVRRGNSQETQYF.

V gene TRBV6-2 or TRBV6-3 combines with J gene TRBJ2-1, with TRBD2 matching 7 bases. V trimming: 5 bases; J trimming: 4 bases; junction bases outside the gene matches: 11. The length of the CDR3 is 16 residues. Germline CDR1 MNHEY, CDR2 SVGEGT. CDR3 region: CASSLSGGSVYNEQFF. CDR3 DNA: TGTGCCAGCAGTCTGTCGGGAGGTTCTGTGTACAATGAGCAGTTCTTC.

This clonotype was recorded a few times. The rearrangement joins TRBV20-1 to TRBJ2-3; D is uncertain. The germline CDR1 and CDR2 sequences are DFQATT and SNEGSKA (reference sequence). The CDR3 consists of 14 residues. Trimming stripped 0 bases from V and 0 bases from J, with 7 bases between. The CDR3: CSAREAASTDTQYF. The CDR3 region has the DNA TGCAGTGCTAGAGAAGCCGCTAGCACAGATACGCAGTATTTT.

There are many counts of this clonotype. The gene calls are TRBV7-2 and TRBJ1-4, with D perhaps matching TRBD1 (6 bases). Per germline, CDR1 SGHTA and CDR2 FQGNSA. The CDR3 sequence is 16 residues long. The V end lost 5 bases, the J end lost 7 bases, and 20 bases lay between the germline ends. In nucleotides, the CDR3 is TGTGCCAGCAGCCAACAAGGCCGGGGGCGTAGTGAAAAACTGTTTTTT. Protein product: CASSQQGRGRSEKLFF.